The rows below give T cell receptor beta chains drawn from one sample of a study of identical twins. TCRdb reprocessed the 5' RACE reads with MiXCR, giving one entry per CDR3 protein. The sample has 640,000 or so distinct CDR3 sequences; roughly 6% are singletons. Sequenced input: naive T cells sorted from blood. Receptor source: a man aged 18 to 30 in good health. CDR3s include the opening cysteine and the closing phenylalanine or tryptophan. Only part of the rows carry a size: once, few, many, or a class if the clone is expanded.

v_gene: TRBV7-9
abundance: many
len: 15
j_gene: TRBJ2-3
CDR3aa: CASSLLDSLTDTQYF

v_gene: TRBV7-2
abundance: NA
len: 17
j_gene: TRBJ2-7
CDR3aa: CASSQTVDIRPTYEQYF

v_gene: TRBV27
abundance: many
len: 17
j_gene: TRBJ2-1
CDR3aa: CASSLAFGQVGVNEQFF

v_gene: TRBV5-5
abundance: few
len: 15
j_gene: TRBJ1-1
CDR3aa: CASSSIHSRDTEAFF

v_gene: TRBV7-6
abundance: NA
len: 14
j_gene: TRBJ1-1
CDR3aa: CASSLAAQNTEAFF

v_gene: TRBV18
abundance: many
len: 13
j_gene: TRBJ2-7
CDR3aa: CASSRRDSYEQYF

v_gene: TRBV5-1
abundance: many
len: 15
j_gene: TRBJ1-1
CDR3aa: CASSLGGRENTEAFF

v_gene: TRBV5-6
abundance: few
len: 17
j_gene: TRBJ1-6
CDR3aa: CASSGGQAAVYNSPLHF

v_gene: TRBV7-2
abundance: NA
len: 15
j_gene: TRBJ2-5
CDR3aa: CASSPVVGTSETQYF

v_gene: TRBV2
abundance: many
len: 14
j_gene: TRBJ2-4
CDR3aa: CASIGNIAKNIQYF

v_gene: TRBV5-1
abundance: few
len: 15
j_gene: TRBJ2-1
CDR3aa: CASSSAGDPYNEQFF

v_gene: TRBV20-1
abundance: many
len: 14
j_gene: TRBJ2-3
CDR3aa: CSARETSGTDTQYF

v_gene: TRBV9
abundance: few
len: 14
j_gene: TRBJ2-3
CDR3aa: CASSVGADADTQYF

v_gene: TRBV5-1
abundance: many
len: 13
j_gene: TRBJ2-7
CDR3aa: CASSFRQNYEQYF

v_gene: TRBV7-6
abundance: NA
len: 15
j_gene: TRBJ1-4
CDR3aa: CASSRTGRVEEKLFF

v_gene: TRBV20-1
abundance: many
len: 15
j_gene: TRBJ1-2
CDR3aa: CSARARDTNNYGYTF

v_gene: TRBV11-1
abundance: NA
len: 19
j_gene: TRBJ2-1
CDR3aa: CASSFYPGLAGGPGNEQFF

v_gene: TRBV27
abundance: many
len: 12
j_gene: TRBJ2-3
CDR3aa: CASIGLSDTQYF

v_gene: TRBV27
abundance: NA
len: 14
j_gene: TRBJ1-1
CDR3aa: CASSLYVGGTEAFF

v_gene: TRBV5-5
abundance: few
len: 16
j_gene: TRBJ2-1
CDR3aa: CASSVAGTRKNNEQFF

v_gene: TRBV7-3
abundance: NA
len: 16
j_gene: TRBJ2-2
CDR3aa: CASSLIGGRAPGELFF

v_gene: TRBV5-1
abundance: many
len: 15
j_gene: TRBJ2-1
CDR3aa: CASSSHRDRVNEQFF

v_gene: TRBV28
abundance: many
len: 15
j_gene: TRBJ2-3
CDR3aa: CASSRTGGGIDTQYF

v_gene: TRBV7-9
abundance: many
len: 14
j_gene: TRBJ1-4
CDR3aa: CASSLVREDEKLFF

v_gene: TRBV20-1
abundance: many
len: 12
j_gene: TRBJ2-1
CDR3aa: CSARLPQGEQFF

v_gene: TRBV4-2
abundance: few
len: 13
j_gene: TRBJ2-7
CDR3aa: CASSQEGDYEQYF

v_gene: TRBV11-2
abundance: NA
len: 19
j_gene: TRBJ2-2
CDR3aa: CASSSTRLLADVNTGELFF

v_gene: TRBV29-1
abundance: many
len: 14
j_gene: TRBJ2-6
CDR3aa: CSVAGDGGANVLTF

v_gene: TRBV29-1
abundance: many
len: 13
j_gene: TRBJ2-5
CDR3aa: CSVGLTGLETQYF

v_gene: TRBV6-1
abundance: many
len: 12
j_gene: TRBJ2-3
CDR3aa: CASSPQLDTQYF

v_gene: TRBV7-9
abundance: few
len: 15
j_gene: TRBJ1-1
CDR3aa: CASSLVGQGSTEAFF

v_gene: TRBV12-3/TRBV12-4
abundance: many
len: 13
j_gene: TRBJ2-2
CDR3aa: CASSLGTTSELFF

v_gene: TRBV29-1
abundance: many
len: 12
j_gene: TRBJ2-7
CDR3aa: CSVGTGPYEQYF

v_gene: TRBV5-1
abundance: NA
len: 16
j_gene: TRBJ2-5
CDR3aa: CASSKTQGRIQETQYF

v_gene: TRBV29-1
abundance: many
len: 14
j_gene: TRBJ2-5
CDR3aa: CSVDVTGVEETQYF

v_gene: TRBV4-2
abundance: many
len: 14
j_gene: TRBJ2-1
CDR3aa: CASSQDGAGNEQFF

v_gene: TRBV7-8
abundance: many
len: 15
j_gene: TRBJ1-6
CDR3aa: CASSVAGTPISPLHF

v_gene: TRBV30
abundance: NA
len: 13
j_gene: TRBJ2-7
CDR3aa: CAWSAPGQDEQYF

v_gene: TRBV29-1
abundance: many
len: 13
j_gene: TRBJ1-5
CDR3aa: CSVGRGENQPQHF

v_gene: TRBV20-1
abundance: many
len: 10
j_gene: TRBJ2-5
CDR3aa: CSAVGETQYF

v_gene: TRBV29-1
abundance: many
len: 15
j_gene: TRBJ2-5
CDR3aa: CSVEGLAGGLETQYF